This TCR beta chain is from a study of T-cell memory formation after mild COVID-19. About the research overall: Most TCR clusters belonged to a single donor. Study-wide points: Contracting CD4+ clones lay largely in CM and EM, with CD8+ ones residing in EMRA. Cross-reactive memory apparently joined, as some responding clones appeared in pre-infection memory.

Only a few counts were recorded for this clonotype. Its antigen is unknown. This CDR3 has 12 amino acids. The V gene's germline CDR1 is SGHAT and CDR2 FQNNGV. Deletions cut 5 bases from V and 7 bases from J, with 11 bases between. TCRdb reprocessed the 5' RACE reads via MiXCR and lists one record per CDR3 protein. Here the sample spans about 88,000 distinct CDR3 sequences, about 23% being singletons. This TCR was recovered from a man between 18 and 35 years old who had mild COVID-19 (a few samples of this study predate the infection). Cell type and time point are not known. The chain is built from TRBV11-2 and TRBJ1-1; D not resolved. The sequencing input was PBMCs or a T cell subset sorted from them (not recorded which). The CDR3 coding sequence is TGTGCCAGCAGCGGAATGGAGGATGAAGCTTTCTTT. Translating it yields CASSGMEDEAFF.